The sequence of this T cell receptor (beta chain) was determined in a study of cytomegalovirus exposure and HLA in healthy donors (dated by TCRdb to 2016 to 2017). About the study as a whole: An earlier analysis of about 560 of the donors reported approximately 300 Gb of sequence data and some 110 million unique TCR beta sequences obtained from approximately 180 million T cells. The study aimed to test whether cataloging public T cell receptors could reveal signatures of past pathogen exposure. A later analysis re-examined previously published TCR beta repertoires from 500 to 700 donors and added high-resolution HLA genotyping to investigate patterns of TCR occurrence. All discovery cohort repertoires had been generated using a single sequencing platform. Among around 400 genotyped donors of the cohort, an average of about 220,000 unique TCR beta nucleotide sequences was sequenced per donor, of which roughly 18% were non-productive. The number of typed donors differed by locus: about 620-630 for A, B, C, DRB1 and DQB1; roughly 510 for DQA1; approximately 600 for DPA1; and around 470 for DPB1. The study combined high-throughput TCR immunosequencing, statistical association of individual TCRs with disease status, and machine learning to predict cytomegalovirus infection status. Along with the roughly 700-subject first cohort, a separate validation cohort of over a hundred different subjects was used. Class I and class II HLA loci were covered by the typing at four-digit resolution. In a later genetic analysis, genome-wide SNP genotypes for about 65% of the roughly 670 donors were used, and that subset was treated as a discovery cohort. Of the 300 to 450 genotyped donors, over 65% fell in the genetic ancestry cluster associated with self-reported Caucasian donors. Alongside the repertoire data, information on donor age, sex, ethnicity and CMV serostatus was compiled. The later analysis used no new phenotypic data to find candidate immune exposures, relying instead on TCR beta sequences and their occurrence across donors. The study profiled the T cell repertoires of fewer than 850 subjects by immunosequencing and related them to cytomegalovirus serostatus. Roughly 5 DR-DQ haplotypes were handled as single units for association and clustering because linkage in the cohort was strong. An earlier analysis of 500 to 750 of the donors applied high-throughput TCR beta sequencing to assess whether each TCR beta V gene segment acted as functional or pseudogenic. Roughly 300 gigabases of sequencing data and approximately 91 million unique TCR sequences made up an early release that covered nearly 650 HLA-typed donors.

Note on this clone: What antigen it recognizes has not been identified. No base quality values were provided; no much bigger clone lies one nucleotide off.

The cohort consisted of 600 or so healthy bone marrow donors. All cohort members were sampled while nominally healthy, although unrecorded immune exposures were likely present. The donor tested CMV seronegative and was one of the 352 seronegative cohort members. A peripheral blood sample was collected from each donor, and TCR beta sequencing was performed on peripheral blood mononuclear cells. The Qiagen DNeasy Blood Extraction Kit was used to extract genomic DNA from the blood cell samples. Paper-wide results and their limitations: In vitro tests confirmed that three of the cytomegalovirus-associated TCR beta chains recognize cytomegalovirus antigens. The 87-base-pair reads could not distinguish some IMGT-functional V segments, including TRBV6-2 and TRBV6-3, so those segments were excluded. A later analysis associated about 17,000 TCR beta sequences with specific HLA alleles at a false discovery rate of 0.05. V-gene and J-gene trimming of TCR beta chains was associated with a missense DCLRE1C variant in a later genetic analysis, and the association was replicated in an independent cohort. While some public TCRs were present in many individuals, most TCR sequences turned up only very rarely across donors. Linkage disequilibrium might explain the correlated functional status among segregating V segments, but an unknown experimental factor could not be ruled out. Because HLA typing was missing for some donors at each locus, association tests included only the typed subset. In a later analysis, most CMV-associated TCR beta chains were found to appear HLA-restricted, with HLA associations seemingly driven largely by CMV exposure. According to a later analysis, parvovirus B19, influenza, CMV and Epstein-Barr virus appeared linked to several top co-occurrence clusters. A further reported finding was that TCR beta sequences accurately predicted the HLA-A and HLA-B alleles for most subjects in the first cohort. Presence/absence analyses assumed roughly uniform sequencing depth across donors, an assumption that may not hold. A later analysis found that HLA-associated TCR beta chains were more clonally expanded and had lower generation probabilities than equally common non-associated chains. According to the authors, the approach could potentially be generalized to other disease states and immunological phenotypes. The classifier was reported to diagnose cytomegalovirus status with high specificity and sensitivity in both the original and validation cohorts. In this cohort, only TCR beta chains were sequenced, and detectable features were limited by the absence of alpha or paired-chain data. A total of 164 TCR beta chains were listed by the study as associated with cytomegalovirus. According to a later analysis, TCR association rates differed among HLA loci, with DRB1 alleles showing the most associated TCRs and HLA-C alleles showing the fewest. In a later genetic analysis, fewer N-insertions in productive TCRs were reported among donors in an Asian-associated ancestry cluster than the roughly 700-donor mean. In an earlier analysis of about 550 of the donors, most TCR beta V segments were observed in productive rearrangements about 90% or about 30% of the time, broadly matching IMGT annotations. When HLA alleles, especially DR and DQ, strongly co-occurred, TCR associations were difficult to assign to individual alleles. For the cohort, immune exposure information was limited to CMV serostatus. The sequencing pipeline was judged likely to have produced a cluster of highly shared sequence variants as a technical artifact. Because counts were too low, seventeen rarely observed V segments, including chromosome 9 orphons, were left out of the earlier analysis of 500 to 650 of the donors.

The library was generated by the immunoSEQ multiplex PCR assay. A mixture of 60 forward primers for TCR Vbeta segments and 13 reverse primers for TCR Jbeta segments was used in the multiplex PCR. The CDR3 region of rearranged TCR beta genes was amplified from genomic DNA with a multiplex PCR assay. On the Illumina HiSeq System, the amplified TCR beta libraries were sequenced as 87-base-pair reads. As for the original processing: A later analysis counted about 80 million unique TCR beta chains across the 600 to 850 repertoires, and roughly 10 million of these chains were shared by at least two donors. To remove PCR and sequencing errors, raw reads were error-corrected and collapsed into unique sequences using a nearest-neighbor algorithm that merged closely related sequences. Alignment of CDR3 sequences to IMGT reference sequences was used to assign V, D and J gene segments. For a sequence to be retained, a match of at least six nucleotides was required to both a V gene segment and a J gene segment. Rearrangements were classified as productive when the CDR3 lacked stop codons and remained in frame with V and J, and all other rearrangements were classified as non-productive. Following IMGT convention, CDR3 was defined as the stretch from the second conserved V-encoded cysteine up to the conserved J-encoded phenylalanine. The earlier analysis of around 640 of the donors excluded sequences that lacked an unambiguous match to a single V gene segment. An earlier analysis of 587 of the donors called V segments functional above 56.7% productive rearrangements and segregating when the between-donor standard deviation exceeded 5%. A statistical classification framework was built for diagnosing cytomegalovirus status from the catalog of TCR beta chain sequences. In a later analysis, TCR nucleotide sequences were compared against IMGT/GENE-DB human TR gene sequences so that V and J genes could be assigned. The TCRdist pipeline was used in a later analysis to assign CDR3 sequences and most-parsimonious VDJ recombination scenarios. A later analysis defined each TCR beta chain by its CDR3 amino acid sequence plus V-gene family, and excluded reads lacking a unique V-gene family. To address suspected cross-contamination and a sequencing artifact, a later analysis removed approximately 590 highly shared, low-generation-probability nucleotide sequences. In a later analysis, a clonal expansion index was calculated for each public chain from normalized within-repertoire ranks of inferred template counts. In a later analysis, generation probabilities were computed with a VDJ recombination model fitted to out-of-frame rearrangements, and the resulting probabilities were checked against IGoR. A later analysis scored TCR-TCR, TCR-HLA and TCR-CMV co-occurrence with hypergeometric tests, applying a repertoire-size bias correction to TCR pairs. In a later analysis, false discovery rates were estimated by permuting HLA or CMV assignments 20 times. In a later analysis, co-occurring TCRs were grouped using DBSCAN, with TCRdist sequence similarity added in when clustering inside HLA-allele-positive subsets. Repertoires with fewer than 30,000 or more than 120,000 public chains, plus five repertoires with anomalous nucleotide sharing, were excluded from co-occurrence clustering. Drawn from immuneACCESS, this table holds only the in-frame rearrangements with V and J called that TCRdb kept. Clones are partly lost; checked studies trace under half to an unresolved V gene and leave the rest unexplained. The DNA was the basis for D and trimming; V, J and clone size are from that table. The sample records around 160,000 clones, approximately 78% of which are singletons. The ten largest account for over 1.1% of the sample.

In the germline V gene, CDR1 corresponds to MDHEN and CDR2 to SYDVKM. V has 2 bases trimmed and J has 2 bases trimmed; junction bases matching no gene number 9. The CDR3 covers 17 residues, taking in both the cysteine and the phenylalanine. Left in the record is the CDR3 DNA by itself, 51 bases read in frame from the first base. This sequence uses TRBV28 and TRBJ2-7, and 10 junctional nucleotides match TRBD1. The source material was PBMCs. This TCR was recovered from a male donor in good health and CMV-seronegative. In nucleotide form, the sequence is TGTGCCAGCAGTTTACATACCCCGGGACAGGGGACCTACGAGCAGTACTTC. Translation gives CASSLHTPGQGTYEQYF.